This T cell receptor (beta chain) was recorded in a study of shared clonotypes between healthy human individuals. Findings and limits, study-wide: Donors were few, which limited the genetic and exposure-history diversity represented. Sequencing depth was expected to affect clonotype sharing among donors.

Many counts were recorded for this clone. Its matching antigen is unknown. Each of the donors was a healthy adult who was HIV-negative and had not had a recent acute infection or vaccination. Deep-level assay runs were performed. Clones were sequenced by immunoSEQ multiplex PCR, and TCRdb holds only the in-frame ones, with some missing. In the table there are nearly 1,000,000 clones, about 80% of which are singletons. Germline CDR1 is SGHDN and CDR2 is FVKESK. CDR3 size: 10 residues. The sample was memory CD4+ T cells sorted from blood. Subset given: CD45RA-negative fraction. The chain uses TRBV14 and TRBJ2-5, with a possible D match to TRBD2 (6 bases). The sequence was obtained from a man younger than 35 in good health. CDR3 DNA: TGTGTGGCGGGGAGGGAGACCCAGTACTTC. It yields the protein CVAGRETQYF.